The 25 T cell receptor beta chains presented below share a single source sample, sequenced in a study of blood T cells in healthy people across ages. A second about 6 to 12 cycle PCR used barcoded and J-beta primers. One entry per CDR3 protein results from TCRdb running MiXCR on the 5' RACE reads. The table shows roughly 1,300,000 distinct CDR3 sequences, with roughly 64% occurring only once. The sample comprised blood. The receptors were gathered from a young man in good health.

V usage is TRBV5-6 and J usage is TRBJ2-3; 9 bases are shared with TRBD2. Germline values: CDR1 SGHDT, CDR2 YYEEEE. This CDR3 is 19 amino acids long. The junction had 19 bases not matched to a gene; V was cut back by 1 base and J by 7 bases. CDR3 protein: CASSLRLAGSTLNAHTQYF. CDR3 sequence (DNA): TGTGCCAGCAGCTTGAGGCTAGCGGGGTCCACCCTGAACGCACATACGCAGTATTTT. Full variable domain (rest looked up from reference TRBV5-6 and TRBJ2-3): DAGVTQSPTHLIKTRGQQVTLRCSPKSGHDTVSWYQQALGQGPQFIFQYYEEEERQRGNFPDRFSGHQFPNYSSELNVNALLLGDSALYLCASSLRLAGSTLNAHTQYFGPGTRLTVL.

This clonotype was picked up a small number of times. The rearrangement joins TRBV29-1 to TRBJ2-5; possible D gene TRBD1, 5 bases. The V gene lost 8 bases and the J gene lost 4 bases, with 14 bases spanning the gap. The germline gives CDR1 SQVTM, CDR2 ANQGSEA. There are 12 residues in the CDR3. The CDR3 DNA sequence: TGCAGCCCTGGACATGGCACAGAGACCCAGTACTTC. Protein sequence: CSPGHGTETQYF.

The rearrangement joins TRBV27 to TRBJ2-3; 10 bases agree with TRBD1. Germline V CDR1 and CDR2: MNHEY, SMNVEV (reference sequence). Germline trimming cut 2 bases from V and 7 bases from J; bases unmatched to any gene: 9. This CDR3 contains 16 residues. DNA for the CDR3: TGTGCCAGCAGTTTAAGGACAGGGGGGGTCACCAATACGCAGTATTTT. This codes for CASSLRTGGVTNTQYF.

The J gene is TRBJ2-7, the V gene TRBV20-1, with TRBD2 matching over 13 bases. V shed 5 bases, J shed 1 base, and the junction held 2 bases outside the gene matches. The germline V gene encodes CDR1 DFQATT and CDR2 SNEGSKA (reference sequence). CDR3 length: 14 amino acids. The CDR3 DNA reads TGCAGTGCTGTACTAGCGGGGGGGTCCTACGAGCAGTACTTC. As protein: CSAVLAGGSYEQYF.

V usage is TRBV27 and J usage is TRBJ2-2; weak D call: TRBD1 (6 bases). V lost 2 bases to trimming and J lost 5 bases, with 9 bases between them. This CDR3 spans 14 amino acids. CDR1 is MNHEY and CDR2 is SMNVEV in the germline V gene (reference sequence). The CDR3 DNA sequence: TGTGCCAGCAGTTTACAGGGGTGGACCGGGGAGCTGTTTTTT. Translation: CASSLQGWTGELFF.

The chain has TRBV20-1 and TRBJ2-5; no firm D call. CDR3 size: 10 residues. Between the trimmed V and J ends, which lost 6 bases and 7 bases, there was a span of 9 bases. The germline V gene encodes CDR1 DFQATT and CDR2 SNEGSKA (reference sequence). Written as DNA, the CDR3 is TGCAGTGCATCCGACCGGACCCAGTACTTC. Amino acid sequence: CSASDRTQYF.

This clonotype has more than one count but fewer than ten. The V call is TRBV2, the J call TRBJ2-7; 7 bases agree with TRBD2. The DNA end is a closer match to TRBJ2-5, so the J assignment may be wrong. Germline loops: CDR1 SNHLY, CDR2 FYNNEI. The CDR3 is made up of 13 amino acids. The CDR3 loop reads CASSRGLDGTQYF. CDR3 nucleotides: TGTGCCAGCAGTCGCGGACTAGACGGGACCCAGTACTTC.

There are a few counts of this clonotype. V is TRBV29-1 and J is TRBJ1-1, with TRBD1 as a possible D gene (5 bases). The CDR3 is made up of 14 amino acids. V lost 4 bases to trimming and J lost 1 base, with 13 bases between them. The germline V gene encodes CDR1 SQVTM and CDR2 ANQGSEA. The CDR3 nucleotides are TGCAGCGTTGTATTACAGGCTACGAACACTGAAGCTTTCTTT. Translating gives CSVVLQATNTEAFF. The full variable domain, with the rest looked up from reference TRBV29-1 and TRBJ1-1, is SAVISQKPSRDICQRGTSLTIQCQVDSQVTMMFWYRQQPGQSLTLIATANQGSEATYESGFVIDKFPISRPNLTFSTLTVSNMSPEDSSIYLCSVVLQATNTEAFFGQGTRLTVV.

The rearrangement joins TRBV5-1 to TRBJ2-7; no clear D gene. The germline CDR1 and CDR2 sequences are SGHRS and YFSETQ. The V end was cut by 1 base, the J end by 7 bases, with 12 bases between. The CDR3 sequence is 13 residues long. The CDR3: CASSLSRQNEQYF. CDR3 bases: TGCGCCAGCAGCTTGTCCCGTCAAAATGAGCAGTACTTC.

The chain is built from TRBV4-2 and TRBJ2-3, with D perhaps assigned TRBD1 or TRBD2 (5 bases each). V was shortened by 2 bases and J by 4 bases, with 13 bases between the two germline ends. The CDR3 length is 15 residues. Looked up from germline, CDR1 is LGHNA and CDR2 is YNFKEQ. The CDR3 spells CASSQTGGRADTQYF. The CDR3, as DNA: TGTGCCAGCAGCCAAACTGGGGGACGCGCAGATACGCAGTATTTT.

The DNA for the CDR3 is TGTGCCAGCAGTGGCGGTGGGTACCAAGAGACCCAGTACTTC. Residues: CASSGGGYQETQYF. V is TRBV7-9 and J is TRBJ2-5; no definite D call. Per germline, CDR1 SEHNR and CDR2 FQNEAQ (reference sequence). The CDR3 totals 14 residues. Trimming left V 6 bases short and J 0 bases short, with 11 bases between.

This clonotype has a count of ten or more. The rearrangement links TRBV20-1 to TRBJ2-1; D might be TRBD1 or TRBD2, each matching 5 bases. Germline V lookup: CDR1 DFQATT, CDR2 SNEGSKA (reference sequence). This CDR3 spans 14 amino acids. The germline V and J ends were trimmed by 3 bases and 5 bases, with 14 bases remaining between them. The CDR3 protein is CSASSGGDHNEQFF. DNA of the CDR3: TGCAGTGCTAGTTCTGGTGGGGACCACAATGAGCAGTTCTTC.

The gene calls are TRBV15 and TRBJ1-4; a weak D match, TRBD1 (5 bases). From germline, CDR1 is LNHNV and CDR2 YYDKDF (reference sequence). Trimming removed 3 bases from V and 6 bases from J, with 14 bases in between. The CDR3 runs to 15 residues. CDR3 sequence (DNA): TGTGCCACCAGCAGGATACAGGAGAAGGATGAAAAACTGTTTTTT. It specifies CATSRIQEKDEKLFF.

The CDR3 is CSVEEGRREVEQFF. CDR3 nucleotides: TGCAGCGTTGAAGAGGGGAGGCGGGAAGTCGAGCAGTTCTTC. J is TRBJ2-1 and V is TRBV29-1; D perhaps matches TRBD2 (6 bases). The CDR3 is made up of 14 amino acids. The germline V and J ends were trimmed by 0 bases and 10 bases, with 16 bases remaining between them. Germline values: CDR1 SQVTM, CDR2 ANQGSEA.

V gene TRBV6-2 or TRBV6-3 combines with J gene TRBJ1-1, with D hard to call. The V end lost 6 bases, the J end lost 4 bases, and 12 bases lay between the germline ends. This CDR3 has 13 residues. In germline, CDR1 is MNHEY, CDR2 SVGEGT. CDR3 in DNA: TGTGCCAGCAGCACCCGACCCGGCACTGAAGCTTTCTTT. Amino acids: CASSTRPGTEAFF.

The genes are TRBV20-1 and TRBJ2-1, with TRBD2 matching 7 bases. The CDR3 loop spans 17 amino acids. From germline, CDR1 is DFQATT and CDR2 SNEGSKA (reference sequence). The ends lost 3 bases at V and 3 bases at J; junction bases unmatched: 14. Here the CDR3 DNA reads TGCAGTGCTAGGCCTACAAGCGGGACGCCTTACTACAATGAGCAGTTCTTC. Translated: CSARPTSGTPYYNEQFF.

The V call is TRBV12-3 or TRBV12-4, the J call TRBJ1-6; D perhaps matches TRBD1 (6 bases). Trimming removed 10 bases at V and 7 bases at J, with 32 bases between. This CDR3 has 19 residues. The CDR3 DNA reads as TGTGCCAACTCCACCGGGGGACAATATCCCCCGAGGATAAATTCACCCCTCCACTTT. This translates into CANSTGGQYPPRINSPLHF.

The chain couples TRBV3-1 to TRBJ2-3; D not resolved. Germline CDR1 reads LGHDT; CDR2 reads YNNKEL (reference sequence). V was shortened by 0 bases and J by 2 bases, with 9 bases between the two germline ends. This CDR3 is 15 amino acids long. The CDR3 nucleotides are TGTGCCAGCAGCCAAGAAAGTGCTAACACAGATACGCAGTATTTT. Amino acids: CASSQESANTDTQYF.

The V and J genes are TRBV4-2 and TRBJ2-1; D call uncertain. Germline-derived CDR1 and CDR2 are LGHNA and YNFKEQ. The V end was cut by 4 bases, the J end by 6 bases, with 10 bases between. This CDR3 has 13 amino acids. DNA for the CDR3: TGTGCCAGCAGCCCTGCGCGTTTCAATGAGCAGTTCTTC. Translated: CASSPARFNEQFF.

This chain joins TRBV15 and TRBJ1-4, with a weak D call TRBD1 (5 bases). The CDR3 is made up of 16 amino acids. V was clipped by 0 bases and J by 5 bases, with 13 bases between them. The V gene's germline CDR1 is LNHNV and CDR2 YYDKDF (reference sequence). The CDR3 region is CATSRDWPGGNEKLFF. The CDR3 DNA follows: TGTGCCACCAGCAGAGATTGGCCGGGGGGAAATGAAAAACTGTTTTTT.

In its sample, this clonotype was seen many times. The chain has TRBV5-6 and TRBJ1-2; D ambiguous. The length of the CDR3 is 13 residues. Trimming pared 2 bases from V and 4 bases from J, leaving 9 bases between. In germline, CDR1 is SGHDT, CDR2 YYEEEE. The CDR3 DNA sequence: TGTGCCAGCAGCTTCGGCAGAGCCTATGGCTACACCTTC. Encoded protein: CASSFGRAYGYTF.

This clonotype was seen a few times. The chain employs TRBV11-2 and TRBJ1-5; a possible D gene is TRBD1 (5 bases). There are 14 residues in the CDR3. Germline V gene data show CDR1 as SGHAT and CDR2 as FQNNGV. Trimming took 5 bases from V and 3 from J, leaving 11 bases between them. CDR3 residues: CASSAGLNNQPQHF. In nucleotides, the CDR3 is TGTGCCAGCAGCGCGGGACTGAACAATCAGCCCCAGCATTTT.

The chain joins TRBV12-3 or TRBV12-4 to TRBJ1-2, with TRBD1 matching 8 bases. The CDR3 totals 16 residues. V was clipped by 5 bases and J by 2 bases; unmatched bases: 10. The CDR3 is CASSLQGAMVNYGYTF. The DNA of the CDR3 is TGTGCCAGCAGTCTTCAGGGGGCTATGGTAAACTATGGCTACACCTTC.

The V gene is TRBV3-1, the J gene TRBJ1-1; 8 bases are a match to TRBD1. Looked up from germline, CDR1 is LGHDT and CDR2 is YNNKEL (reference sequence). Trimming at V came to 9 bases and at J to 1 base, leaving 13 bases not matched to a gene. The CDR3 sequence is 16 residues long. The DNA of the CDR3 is TGTGCCAGTGTAGAATCAGGGGGCCTTGGGAACACTGAAGCTTTCTTT. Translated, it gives CASVESGGLGNTEAFF. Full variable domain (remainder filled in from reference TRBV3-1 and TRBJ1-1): DTAVSQTPKYLVTQMGNDKSIKCEQNLGHDTMYWYKQDSKKFLKIMFSYNNKELIINETVPNRFSPKSPDKAHLNLHINSLELGDSAVYFCASVESGGLGNTEAFFGQGTRLTVV.

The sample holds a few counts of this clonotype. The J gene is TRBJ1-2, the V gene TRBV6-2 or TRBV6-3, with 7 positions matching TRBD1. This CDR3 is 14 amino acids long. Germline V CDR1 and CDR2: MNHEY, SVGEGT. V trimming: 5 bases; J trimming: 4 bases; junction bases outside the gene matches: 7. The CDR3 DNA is TGTGCCAGCAGTCCTTCGGGACAGCTCTATGGCTACACCTTC. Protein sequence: CASSPSGQLYGYTF.